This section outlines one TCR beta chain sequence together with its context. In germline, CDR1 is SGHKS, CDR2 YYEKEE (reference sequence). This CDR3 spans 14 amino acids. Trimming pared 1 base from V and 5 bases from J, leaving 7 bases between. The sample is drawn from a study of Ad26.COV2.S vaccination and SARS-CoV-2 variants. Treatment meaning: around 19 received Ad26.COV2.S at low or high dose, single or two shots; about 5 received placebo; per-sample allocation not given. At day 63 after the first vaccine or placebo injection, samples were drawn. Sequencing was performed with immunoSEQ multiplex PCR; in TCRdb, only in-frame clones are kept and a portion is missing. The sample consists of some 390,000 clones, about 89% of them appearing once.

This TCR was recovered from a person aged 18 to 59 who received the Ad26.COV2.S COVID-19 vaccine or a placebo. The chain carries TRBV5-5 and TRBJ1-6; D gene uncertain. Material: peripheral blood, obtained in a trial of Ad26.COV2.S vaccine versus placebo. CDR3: CASSLWVHNSPLHF. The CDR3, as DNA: TGTGCCAGCAGCTTGTGGGTTCATAATTCACCCCTCCACTTT.